This T cell receptor beta chain was sequenced during a study of blood T cells in healthy people across ages. Study information: When template switching was applied, about one barcoded beta molecule was captured per two T cells.

Details on this clonotype: Its antigen remains unidentified.

The CDR3 runs to 14 residues. The germline gives CDR1 SGHAT, CDR2 FQNNGV. V shed 5 bases and J shed 13 bases, with 18 bases lying between them. Study-level results: Roughly linearly, TCR beta diversity per million T cells fell as age increased.

A second PCR of roughly 7 to 11 cycles used a sample-barcoded 5' primer and a J-beta primer mix. Every cDNA molecule carried a tag from a template-switch adaptor bearing 12 random nucleotides. MiXCR, run by TCRdb on the 5' RACE reads, gives a single entry per CDR3 protein. The sample carries around 790,000 distinct CDR3 sequences, under 55% recorded once. This clonotype originated in a man aged 60 to 69 in good health. This chain connects TRBV11-2 to TRBJ1-6; tentatively, D is TRBD1 (6 bases). The specimen was blood. The CDR3 bases are TGTGCCAGCAGCGTAGGCAGGGGACAATCTCCCCTCCACTTT. Encoded protein: CASSVGRGQSPLHF.